The clone carrying this T cell receptor (beta chain) was counted a few times. What it recognizes is unknown. A sample-barcoded 5' primer and a J-beta primer mix were used in a second PCR of about 7 to 12 cycles. Paired-end reads containing CDR3 totaled no fewer than 2.5 million for each sample. TCRdb itself ran the 5' RACE reads through MiXCR, one entry per CDR3 protein. Among nearly 1 million distinct CDR3 sequences listed, roughly 50% were seen once. The data derive from a study of blood T cells in healthy people across ages. Findings of the study overall: Shifts in expanded clonotypes may have been confounded by donor CMV status, which was unknown. Greater diversity and more naive CD4+ cells were seen in long-lived donors than in aged donors.

CDR3 size: 14 residues. The V gene end was trimmed by 5 bases and the J gene end by 8 bases; junction bases not matched to a gene: 7. Germline values: CDR1 MNHNY, CDR2 SVGAGI (reference sequence). The material sequenced was blood. The chain employs TRBV6-6 and TRBJ2-1, with TRBD1 identical over 9 bases. This sequence originates from a woman aged 55 to 70 in good health. CDR3 sequence reads: CASSKGTGNDEQFF. The CDR3 bases are TGTGCCAGCAGTAAAGGGACAGGGAATGATGAGCAGTTCTTC.